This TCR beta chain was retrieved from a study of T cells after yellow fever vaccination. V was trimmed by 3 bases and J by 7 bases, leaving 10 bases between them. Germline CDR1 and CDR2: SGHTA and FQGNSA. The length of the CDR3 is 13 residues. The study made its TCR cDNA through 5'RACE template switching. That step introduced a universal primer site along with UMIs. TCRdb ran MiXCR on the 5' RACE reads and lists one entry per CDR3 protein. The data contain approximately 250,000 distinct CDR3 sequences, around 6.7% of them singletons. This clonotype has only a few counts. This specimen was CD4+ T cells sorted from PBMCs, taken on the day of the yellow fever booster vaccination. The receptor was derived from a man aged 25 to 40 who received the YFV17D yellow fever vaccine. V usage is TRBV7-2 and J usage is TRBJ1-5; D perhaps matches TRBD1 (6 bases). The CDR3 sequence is CASSLGAEQPQHF. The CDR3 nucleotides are TGTGCCAGCAGCTTGGGGGCAGAGCAGCCCCAGCATTTT.